This T cell receptor beta chain was retrieved from a study of identical twins (dated by TCRdb to 2016 to 2017). In terms of the full investigation: The study deep-sequenced TCR alpha and beta repertoires from monozygotic twins, unrelated adults of various ages and cord blood to test whether fetal clonotypes persist. Replicate twin experiments were performed at different times using different library preparation protocols to rule out contamination. What the research found in general, with its limitations: Out-of-frame TCR alpha sequences shared between twins showed an excess of low generation-probability sequences compared with coincidental sharing between unrelated individuals. Zero-insertion analyses could be partly confounded by invariant T cells such as MAIT and iNKT, though diverse VJ usage argued against such confounding for most clonotypes. A weaker excess of twin sharing was found in beta out-of-frame sequences because the signal-to-noise ratio was lowered by fewer shared sequences. Because the same donors could not be followed over many years, the conclusions depended on cross-sectional statistical analysis. Abundant cord blood beta clonotypes carried fewer insertions; young adult naive repertoires showed a weaker similar trend, while memory repertoires showed none. Recombination models systematically underestimated out-of-frame TCR alpha sharing in monozygotic twins but agreed with sharing between unrelated individuals.

The library was made by 5' RACE. The data were produced on an Illumina HiSeq 2000. Template switching introduced a universal primer binding site; the final cDNA contained a unique molecular identifier, enabling accurate counting of TCR cDNA molecules. First-strand cDNA for TCR alpha and beta chains was synthesized from specific primers in the conserved constant-segment region. To control for contamination, each cDNA library was double barcoded with a SMART-Mk sample barcode plus Illumina barcodes. TruSeq adapter sequences, together with Illumina sample barcodes, were added in two successive PCR steps. The TCR alpha and beta cDNA libraries were sequenced on the Illumina HiSeq platform using custom primers. In the original analysis: MiGEC processed the raw reads to extract unique molecular identifiers, while MiXCR was used to determine the CDR3 positions. For each individual, recombination models were inferred using an EM algorithm with the repgenHMM and IGoR tools. The analysis of shared clonotypes was done with the tcR package in R, with sharing normalized by the product of cloneset sizes. To study raw recombination without the effects of thymic and clonal selection, out-of-frame nonproductive sequences were analyzed. TCRdb applied fastp at Q25 and MiXCR to the public reads, then kept only in-frame beta chains. CDR3 protein duplicates are merged, each entry listing the most common genes and DNA. TCRdb assigned the V and J calls; the authors' analysis was not used. In this sample the table shows nearly 900,000 distinct CDR3 sequences, about 12% of which occur a single time. The ten largest clones capture around 1.6% of the sample.

In the case of this clonotype: No antigen is known for it. One base away there is no much larger clone; base qualities are not given.

Every donor was a healthy Caucasian. Three pairs of female monozygotic twins, all aged about 18 to 30 years, made up the twin cohort. The RNA used for TCR libraries was isolated from peripheral blood mononuclear cells. The same specimen was also included in a second study, on yellow fever vaccine responses in identical twins. Looking at the second paper: The T cell response to vaccination in identical twins was reported by the authors to appear partly convergent and partly personalized. Focusing on identical twins, the study followed the T cell clones that responded to the vaccine, and did so with precision.

The sequencing sample was made of PBMCs. This receptor was identified in a woman aged 18-29 years in good health.

In nucleotide form, the sequence is TGTGCCAGCAGCCAAACTAGCGGGGGGGTTGAAGATACGCAGTATTTT. The resulting protein is CASSQTSGGVEDTQYF. This sequence uses TRBV3-1 and TRBJ2-3, with 13 middle bases fitting TRBD2. The CDR3, from cysteine to phenylalanine, totals 16 residues. Only CDR3 DNA remains: 48 bases, in frame from the first base. V trim: 2 bases; J trim: 5 bases; unmatched bases: 4. According to the germline V gene (reference sequence), CDR1 reads LGHDT and CDR2 reads YNNKEL.